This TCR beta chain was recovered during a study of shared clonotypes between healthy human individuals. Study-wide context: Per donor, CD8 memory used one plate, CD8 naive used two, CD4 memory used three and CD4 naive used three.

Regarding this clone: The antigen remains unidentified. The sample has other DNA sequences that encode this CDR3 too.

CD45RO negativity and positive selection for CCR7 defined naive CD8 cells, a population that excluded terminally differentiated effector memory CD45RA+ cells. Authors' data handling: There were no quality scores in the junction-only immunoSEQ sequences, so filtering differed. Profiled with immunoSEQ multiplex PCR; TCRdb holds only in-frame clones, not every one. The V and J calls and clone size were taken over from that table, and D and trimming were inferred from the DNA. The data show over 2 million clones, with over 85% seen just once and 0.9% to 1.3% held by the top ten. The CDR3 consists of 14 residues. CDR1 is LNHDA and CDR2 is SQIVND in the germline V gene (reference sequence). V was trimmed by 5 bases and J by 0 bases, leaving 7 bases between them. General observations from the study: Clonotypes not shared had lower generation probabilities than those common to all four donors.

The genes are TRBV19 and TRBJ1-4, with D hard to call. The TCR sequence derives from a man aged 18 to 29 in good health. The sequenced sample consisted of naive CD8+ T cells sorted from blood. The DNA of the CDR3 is TGTGCCAGTAGTCGACGGGCAACTAATGAAAAACTGTTTTTT. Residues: CASSRRATNEKLFF. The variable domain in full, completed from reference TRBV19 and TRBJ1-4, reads DGGITQSPKYLFRKEGQNVTLSCEQNLNHDAMYWYRQDPGQGLRLIYYSQIVNDFQKGDIAEGYSVSREKKESFPLTVTSAQKNPTAFYLCASSRRATNEKLFFGSGTQLSVL.